These T cell receptor beta chains were read from a single sample in a study of control samples from healthy donors and cancer patients. Clones were sequenced by immunoSEQ multiplex PCR, and TCRdb holds only the in-frame ones, with some missing. Found here are about 69,000 clones, approximately 80% of them singletons; the top ten hold approximately 2.8%. Sequencing used PBMCs. The receptors originated from a woman aged 50 to 65 with lung cancer. The CDR3 runs from the conserved cysteine through the conserved F or W. The order of the fields is V gene, J gene, clone size, D gene, CDR3 DNA, CDR3 protein. D genes are given only for firm matches. A row's size may be missing; if present it is once, few, many or a size class.

TRBV6-6	TRBJ2-1	-	-	TGTGCCAGCAGTTACCTGGACAGCTCCTACAATGAGCAGTTCTTC	CASSYLDSSYNEQFF
TRBV28	TRBJ2-3	-	-	TGTGCCAGCAGCTCTCCAGCGAGCACAGATACGCAGTATTTT	CASSSPASTDTQYF
TRBV5-1	TRBJ2-1	-	-	TGCGCCAGCAGTTTGGACGTCCCCGGGTCTGAGCAGTTCTTC	CASSLDVPGSEQFF
TRBV19	TRBJ1-2	few	-	TGTGCCAGTAGTATATCAGGGGTCAGGAGCTACACCTTC	CASSISGVRSYTF
TRBV6-6	TRBJ1-1	-	-	TGTGCCAGCAGTTACAACGGAAACACTGAAGCTTTCTTT	CASSYNGNTEAFF
TRBV29-1	TRBJ2-1	-	TRBD2	TGCAGCGCCGTTCGACCCCCGGGACTAGCTGGCGAGCAGTTCTTC	CSAVRPPGLAGEQFF
TRBV19	TRBJ2-2	few	TRBD1	TGTGCCAGTAGTAGCCGACAGGGGGGTAACACCGGGGAGCTGTTTTTT	CASSSRQGGNTGELFF
TRBV2	TRBJ2-3	-	-	TGTGCCAGCAGTGTCGCCAAAACCGTCGCAGATACGCAGTATTTT	CASSVAKTVADTQYF
TRBV2	TRBJ1-6	-	-	TGTGCCAGCAGCCCCAGGGGTATTCTCTCACCCCTCCACTTT	CASSPRGILSPLHF
TRBV7-2	TRBJ1-1	-	-	TGTGCCAGCAGCTTAGCAGGAAACGGACTCTTTGAAGCTTTCTTT	CASSLAGNGLFEAFF
TRBV6-4	TRBJ2-1	-	TRBD2	TGTGCCAGCAGTGATAGCGGGGGCTACAATGAGCAGTTCTTC	CASSDSGGYNEQFF
TRBV6-6	TRBJ1-1	-	-	TGTGCCAGCAGTTACTTCCTATGGGCAGCTGAAGCTTTCTTT	CASSYFLWAAEAFF
TRBV7-9	TRBJ2-3	-	-	TGTGCCAGCAGCTTACTGGGAGATACGCAGTATTTT	CASSLLGDTQYF
TRBV19	TRBJ2-5	-	-	TGTGCCAGTAGTTACGGGCCGAAGCAAGAGACCCAGTACTTC	CASSYGPKQETQYF
TRBV29-1	TRBJ2-1	few	TRBD2	TGCAGCGTTGCGGGGGGGAATGGCAATGAGCAGTTCTTC	CSVAGGNGNEQFF
TRBV6-2/TRBV6-3	TRBJ1-1	-	-	TGTGCCAGCAGCCGGGGAGACACTGAAGCTTTCTTT	CASSRGDTEAFF
TRBV4-1	TRBJ2-7	-	TRBD1	TGCGCCAGCAGCCAAGCCGACAGGGGAGTTTACGAGCAGTACTTC	CASSQADRGVYEQYF
TRBV7-7	TRBJ2-2	-	-	TGTGCCAGCAGTCCAAGGGGAATAGATAGTACCACCGGGGAGCTGTTTTTT	CASSPRGIDSTTGELFF
TRBV7-9	TRBJ1-1	-	TRBD1	TGTGCCAGCAGCTCCCAGGGGGGCACTGAAGCTTTCTTT	CASSSQGGTEAFF
TRBV30	TRBJ1-1	-	-	TGTGCCTGGAGTAAGGATCGGGACACTGAAGCTTTCTTT	CAWSKDRDTEAFF
TRBV10-3	TRBJ1-6	-	TRBD1	TGTGCCATCAGTGCCTTGACCTTGACAGGGAGCAATTCACCCCTCCACTTT	CAISALTLTGSNSPLHF
TRBV6-5	TRBJ1-2	few	-	TGTGCCAGCAGTCCCCGCCCGGACAGACCCTATGGCTACACCTTC	CASSPRPDRPYGYTF
TRBV5-1	TRBJ2-7	-	-	TGCGCCAGCAGCTCCGGGACGGAGGTTAGATCCTACGAGCAGTACTTC	CASSSGTEVRSYEQYF
TRBV27	TRBJ2-7	-	-	TGTGCCAGCAGTTTAGAGAGCTCCTACGAGCAGTACTTC	CASSLESSYEQYF
TRBV18	TRBJ1-5	-	TRBD1	TGTGCCAGCTCACCGTCCGGGACAGGATTTAGCAATCAGCCCCAGCATTTT	CASSPSGTGFSNQPQHF
TRBV7-6	TRBJ2-7	few	-	TGTGCCAGCAGCCCAGTAGGGGGAGAGCAGTACTTC	CASSPVGGEQYF
TRBV9	TRBJ2-3	-	-	TGTGCCAGCAGCGTAGACGCATTACGGGTAGATACGCAGTATTTT	CASSVDALRVDTQYF
TRBV2	TRBJ1-5	-	-	TGTGCCAGCAGGGAGGGGAGCCAGCCCCAGCATTTT	CASREGSQPQHF
TRBV7-9	TRBJ1-2	-	TRBD1	TGTGCCAGCAGCCGGGACAGGGGGGAGGAGGGCTACACCTTC	CASSRDRGEEGYTF
TRBV7-9	TRBJ1-1	-	-	TGTGCCAGCAGCTTATCGGGACTCCTGAACACTGAAGCTTTCTTT	CASSLSGLLNTEAFF
TRBV5-1	TRBJ1-5	-	-	TGCGCCAGCAGCTTGGCGGGACCCGAACAGCCCCAGCATTTT	CASSLAGPEQPQHF
TRBV30	TRBJ2-7	-	TRBD2	TGTGCCTGGAGCGACGGACTAGCATCCTACGAGCAGTACTTC	CAWSDGLASYEQYF
TRBV4-1	TRBJ1-1	-	TRBD1	TGCGCCAGCAGCCAAGATTTAGGACAGGGCGCCTACTCGAACACTGAAGCTTTCTTT	CASSQDLGQGAYSNTEAFF
TRBV6-5	TRBJ1-6	few	TRBD1	TGTGCCAGCAGACGACAGGGGATAGGTAATTCACCCCTCCACTTT	CASRRQGIGNSPLHF
TRBV9	TRBJ1-5	-	-	TGTGCCAGCAGCGCTGGGAGGGATCAGCCCCAGCATTTT	CASSAGRDQPQHF
TRBV18	TRBJ2-7	-	-	TGTGCCAGCTCACCTTTCGTGGGCAGGGGCTACGAGCAGTACTTC	CASSPFVGRGYEQYF
TRBV10-3	TRBJ1-1	-	-	TGTGCCGTCTGTAGGGGATTAAACACTGAAGCTTTCTTT	CAVCRGLNTEAFF
TRBV7-3	TRBJ1-2	-	-	TGTGCCAGCAGCTTAACGATGATAGACTATGGCTACACCTTC	CASSLTMIDYGYTF
TRBV14	TRBJ1-1	-	-	TGTGCCAGCAGCCAATGGAGGGCTGGTACTGAAGCTTTCTTT	CASSQWRAGTEAFF
TRBV28	TRBJ2-7	-	-	TGTGCCAGCAGCCTAGTTCAGGGGTACGAGCAGTACTTC	CASSLVQGYEQYF
TRBV20-1	TRBJ1-5	-	-	TGCAGTGCTCTCGTCCGAGAGGCCCAGCATTTT	CSALVREAQHF
TRBV2	TRBJ2-1	-	-	TGTGCCAGCAGTGAAGCGGGGCAGCCTAATGAGCAGTTCTTC	CASSEAGQPNEQFF
TRBV10-3	TRBJ1-3	-	-	TGTGCCATCAGTGCCGGAAACACCATATATTTT	CAISAGNTIYF
TRBV11-2	TRBJ1-1	-	TRBD1	TGTGCCAGCAGCTTATGGGACAGCTTGAACACTGAAGCTTTCTTT	CASSLWDSLNTEAFF